This is a list of T cell receptor beta chains from one sample in a study of technical replicates of blood from a handful of donors. Sequencing was performed with immunoSEQ multiplex PCR; in TCRdb, only in-frame clones are kept and a portion is missing. The sample contains some 77,000 clones, 90% to 95% of which appear only once. The specimen sequenced was T cells isolated from PBMCs. Receptor source: a human donor in good health. The CDR3 runs from the conserved cysteine through the conserved F or W. The order of the fields is V gene, clone size, J gene, D gene, CDR3 protein, CDR3 DNA. A D gene is named only where the DNA matches it firmly. A clone size is listed for some rows: how often the clone was seen (once, few, many), or a class if it is expanded.

v_gene: TRBV11-3; abundance: few; j_gene: TRBJ1-1; d_gene: NA; CDR3aa: CASSRRNTEAFF; CDR3nt: TGTGCCAGCAGCCGGAGGAACACTGAAGCTTTCTTT
v_gene: TRBV2; abundance: NA; j_gene: TRBJ2-7; d_gene: TRBD1; CDR3aa: CASSEAETGLKYF; CDR3nt: TGTGCCAGCAGTGAAGCGGAGACAGGGCTTAAGTACTTC
v_gene: TRBV5-4; abundance: NA; j_gene: TRBJ2-7; d_gene: TRBD2; CDR3aa: CASSFSGRAASEQYF; CDR3nt: TGTGCCAGCAGCTTTAGCGGGAGGGCTGCTAGCGAGCAGTACTTC
v_gene: TRBV7-9; abundance: once; j_gene: TRBJ2-2; d_gene: NA; CDR3aa: CASSSLATGELFF; CDR3nt: TGTGCCAGCAGTTCCCTAGCAACCGGGGAGCTGTTTTTT
v_gene: TRBV5-4; abundance: NA; j_gene: TRBJ2-1; d_gene: NA; CDR3aa: CASSFRYEQFF; CDR3nt: TGTGCCAGCAGCTTTAGATATGAGCAGTTCTTC
v_gene: TRBV13; abundance: NA; j_gene: TRBJ1-2; d_gene: TRBD1; CDR3aa: CASRPGGRGGYTF; CDR3nt: TGTGCCAGCAGGCCAGGGGGAAGAGGTGGCTACACCTTC
v_gene: TRBV11-2; abundance: NA; j_gene: TRBJ2-1; d_gene: NA; CDR3aa: CASSLDRGSYNEQFF; CDR3nt: TGTGCCAGCAGCTTAGATCGGGGCTCCTACAATGAGCAGTTCTTC
v_gene: TRBV25-1; abundance: NA; j_gene: TRBJ2-5; d_gene: NA; CDR3aa: CASSEVNSGTKETQYF; CDR3nt: TGTGCCAGCAGTGAAGTTAACTCCGGGACAAAAGAGACCCAGTACTTC
v_gene: TRBV5-4; abundance: NA; j_gene: TRBJ2-1; d_gene: TRBD2; CDR3aa: CASSLVLAGGGPYNEQFF; CDR3nt: TGTGCCAGCAGCTTGGTACTAGCGGGAGGAGGTCCCTACAATGAGCAGTTCTTC
v_gene: TRBV27; abundance: NA; j_gene: TRBJ2-2; d_gene: TRBD2; CDR3aa: CASSRISGNPIGELFF; CDR3nt: TGTGCCAGCAGTCGAATCAGCGGGAATCCTATCGGGGAGCTGTTTTTT
v_gene: TRBV2; abundance: NA; j_gene: TRBJ2-7; d_gene: TRBD2; CDR3aa: CASRRIAGEQYF; CDR3nt: TGTGCCAGCAGGCGGATAGCGGGCGAGCAGTACTTC
v_gene: TRBV28; abundance: NA; j_gene: TRBJ2-4; d_gene: NA; CDR3aa: CASSLGGAKNIQYF; CDR3nt: TGTGCCAGCAGTTTGGGGGGAGCCAAAAACATTCAGTACTTC
v_gene: TRBV7-2; abundance: NA; j_gene: TRBJ2-5; d_gene: NA; CDR3aa: CASSPRVRELKETQYF; CDR3nt: TGTGCCAGCAGCCCTAGGGTTCGGGAGTTAAAAGAGACCCAGTACTTC
v_gene: TRBV7-2; abundance: NA; j_gene: TRBJ1-1; d_gene: NA; CDR3aa: CASSLGFAGEAFF; CDR3nt: TGTGCCAGCAGCTTAGGTTTCGCCGGGGAAGCTTTCTTT
v_gene: TRBV29-1; abundance: NA; j_gene: TRBJ2-7; d_gene: TRBD2; CDR3aa: CSVEDRGGGPYEQYF; CDR3nt: TGCAGCGTTGAAGACCGCGGCGGGGGGCCCTACGAGCAGTACTTC
v_gene: TRBV7-9; abundance: once; j_gene: TRBJ1-5; d_gene: NA; CDR3aa: CASSTNRELNQPQHF; CDR3nt: TGTGCCAGCAGCACGAACAGGGAGTTAAATCAGCCCCAGCATTTT
v_gene: TRBV28; abundance: NA; j_gene: TRBJ1-3; d_gene: NA; CDR3aa: CAITSFGETRNTIYF; CDR3nt: TGTGCCATTACTAGTTTTGGGGAAACGAGAAACACCATATATTTT
v_gene: TRBV6-6; abundance: few; j_gene: TRBJ1-1; d_gene: NA; CDR3aa: CASSLRDPEAFF; CDR3nt: TGTGCCAGCAGTCTCAGGGATCCTGAAGCTTTCTTT
v_gene: TRBV7-2; abundance: NA; j_gene: TRBJ2-1; d_gene: TRBD2; CDR3aa: CASSLAGLAGGLSSYNEQFF; CDR3nt: TGTGCCAGCAGCTTAGCCGGACTAGCGGGAGGCCTGAGCTCCTACAATGAGCAGTTCTTC
v_gene: TRBV7-9; abundance: NA; j_gene: TRBJ1-5; d_gene: NA; CDR3aa: CASSLPEAGEDQPQHF; CDR3nt: TGTGCCAGCAGCTTACCGGAAGCCGGGGAAGATCAGCCCCAGCATTTT
v_gene: TRBV19; abundance: NA; j_gene: TRBJ2-7; d_gene: NA; CDR3aa: CASSIDRDISYEQYF; CDR3nt: TGTGCCAGTAGTATAGACCGGGACATCTCCTACGAGCAGTACTTC
v_gene: TRBV4-2; abundance: NA; j_gene: TRBJ2-7; d_gene: TRBD2; CDR3aa: CASSQEQTSGGSYEQYF; CDR3nt: TGTGCCAGCAGCCAAGAACAGACTAGCGGGGGCTCCTACGAGCAGTACTTC
v_gene: TRBV6-1; abundance: NA; j_gene: TRBJ1-5; d_gene: TRBD1; CDR3aa: CASSGYRDRVGQPQHF; CDR3nt: TGTGCCAGCAGTGGTTACCGGGACAGGGTTGGTCAGCCCCAGCATTTT
v_gene: TRBV6-1; abundance: NA; j_gene: TRBJ1-2; d_gene: NA; CDR3aa: CASSEGGDYGYTF; CDR3nt: TGTGCCAGCAGTGAAGGGGGCGACTATGGCTACACCTTC
v_gene: TRBV9; abundance: NA; j_gene: TRBJ2-3; d_gene: TRBD2; CDR3aa: CASSERALAGGEDTQYF; CDR3nt: TGTGCCAGCAGCGAGAGGGCGTTGGCGGGAGGCGAGGATACGCAGTATTTT
v_gene: TRBV29-1; abundance: NA; j_gene: TRBJ1-2; d_gene: TRBD1; CDR3aa: CSVVDRANYYGYTF; CDR3nt: TGCAGCGTAGTGGACAGGGCGAATTACTATGGCTACACCTTC
v_gene: TRBV9; abundance: NA; j_gene: TRBJ2-7; d_gene: TRBD2; CDR3aa: CASSHGQGPRLAGVYSYEQYF; CDR3nt: TGTGCCAGCAGCCACGGACAGGGGCCTAGACTAGCGGGAGTTTACTCCTACGAGCAGTACTTC
v_gene: TRBV11-3; abundance: once; j_gene: TRBJ2-7; d_gene: NA; CDR3aa: CASSLAPSVNLYEQYF; CDR3nt: TGTGCCAGCAGCTTAGCACCGTCGGTCAATCTCTACGAGCAGTACTTC
v_gene: TRBV10-3; abundance: NA; j_gene: TRBJ2-3; d_gene: NA; CDR3aa: CAISESAANGRDTQYF; CDR3nt: TGTGCCATCAGTGAATCAGCGGCCAATGGTCGGGATACGCAGTATTTT
v_gene: TRBV5-8; abundance: few; j_gene: TRBJ2-1; d_gene: NA; CDR3aa: CASSFARQFIQNEQFF; CDR3nt: TGTGCCAGCAGCTTTGCGCGGCAGTTTATCCAGAATGAGCAGTTCTTC
v_gene: TRBV4-1; abundance: NA; j_gene: TRBJ2-7; d_gene: TRBD1; CDR3aa: CASSHGDRENYEQYF; CDR3nt: TGCGCCAGCAGCCATGGGGACAGGGAGAACTACGAGCAGTACTTC
v_gene: TRBV11-2; abundance: few; j_gene: TRBJ2-7; d_gene: NA; CDR3aa: CASSQGVKGYEQYF; CDR3nt: TGTGCCAGCAGCCAAGGGGTGAAGGGCTACGAGCAGTACTTC
v_gene: TRBV19; abundance: NA; j_gene: TRBJ2-3; d_gene: NA; CDR3aa: CASRQGLSTDTQYF; CDR3nt: TGTGCCAGCCGTCAGGGGCTCAGCACAGATACGCAGTATTTT
v_gene: TRBV28; abundance: NA; j_gene: TRBJ1-1; d_gene: NA; CDR3aa: CASSKGTRGTEAFF; CDR3nt: TGTGCCAGCAGTAAGGGGACTAGGGGCACTGAAGCTTTCTTT
v_gene: TRBV6-5; abundance: NA; j_gene: TRBJ1-1; d_gene: TRBD1; CDR3aa: CASSSTGLTIPEAFF; CDR3nt: TGTGCCAGCAGTTCGACAGGGTTGACGATCCCTGAAGCTTTCTTT
v_gene: TRBV6-1; abundance: NA; j_gene: TRBJ2-7; d_gene: NA; CDR3aa: CASIRRASYEQYF; CDR3nt: TGTGCCAGCATTCGTAGAGCGTCCTACGAGCAGTACTTC
v_gene: TRBV4-2; abundance: NA; j_gene: TRBJ2-2; d_gene: NA; CDR3aa: CASSPRERAGTGELFF; CDR3nt: TGTGCCAGCAGCCCTCGGGAGAGGGCTGGAACCGGGGAGCTGTTTTTT
v_gene: TRBV5-6; abundance: NA; j_gene: TRBJ1-5; d_gene: NA; CDR3aa: CASSKERHQPQHF; CDR3nt: TGTGCCAGCAGTAAGGAGAGACATCAGCCCCAGCATTTT
v_gene: TRBV4-1; abundance: NA; j_gene: TRBJ2-3; d_gene: TRBD2; CDR3aa: CASSQGILAGGPYDTQYF; CDR3nt: TGCGCCAGCAGCCAAGGGATACTAGCGGGAGGGCCTTACGATACGCAGTATTTT
v_gene: TRBV6-6; abundance: NA; j_gene: TRBJ2-1; d_gene: TRBD2; CDR3aa: CASSSSGRSEQFF; CDR3nt: TGTGCCAGTTCATCTAGCGGGAGGAGTGAGCAGTTCTTC
v_gene: TRBV9; abundance: NA; j_gene: TRBJ2-7; d_gene: TRBD1; CDR3aa: CASSVWTGGAYEQYF; CDR3nt: TGTGCCAGCAGCGTATGGACAGGGGGTGCCTACGAGCAGTACTTC
v_gene: TRBV5-1; abundance: NA; j_gene: TRBJ1-1; d_gene: NA; CDR3aa: CASSHGHSRNTEAFF; CDR3nt: TGCGCCAGCAGCCACGGTCACTCCCGGAACACTGAAGCTTTCTTT
v_gene: TRBV19; abundance: NA; j_gene: TRBJ1-5; d_gene: NA; CDR3aa: CASSIRVDQPQHF; CDR3nt: TGTGCCAGTAGTATAAGAGTCGATCAGCCCCAGCATTTT
v_gene: TRBV5-4; abundance: NA; j_gene: TRBJ2-3; d_gene: NA; CDR3aa: CASSGKGGTDTQYF; CDR3nt: TGTGCCAGCAGCGGTAAAGGGGGCACAGATACGCAGTATTTT
v_gene: TRBV7-9; abundance: NA; j_gene: TRBJ2-7; d_gene: NA; CDR3aa: CASSSNGYEQYF; CDR3nt: TGTGCCAGCAGCTCTAACGGCTACGAGCAGTACTTC
v_gene: TRBV7-2; abundance: NA; j_gene: TRBJ2-7; d_gene: TRBD2; CDR3aa: CASSSLAGASYEQYF; CDR3nt: TGTGCCAGCAGCTCTCTAGCGGGAGCTTCCTACGAGCAGTACTTC
v_gene: TRBV10-1; abundance: few; j_gene: TRBJ1-1; d_gene: TRBD1; CDR3aa: CASSRTGEVTEAFF; CDR3nt: TGCGCCAGCAGTCGGACAGGGGAGGTCACTGAAGCTTTCTTT
v_gene: TRBV7-2; abundance: once; j_gene: TRBJ1-1; d_gene: TRBD1; CDR3aa: CASSQRTGGYTEAFF; CDR3nt: TGTGCCAGCAGCCAGCGGACAGGGGGTTATACTGAAGCTTTCTTT
v_gene: TRBV30; abundance: NA; j_gene: TRBJ2-3; d_gene: NA; CDR3aa: CAWSVEGAPSTDTQYF; CDR3nt: TGTGCCTGGAGTGTGGAAGGAGCGCCTAGCACAGATACGCAGTATTTT
v_gene: TRBV6-1; abundance: once; j_gene: TRBJ2-7; d_gene: TRBD1; CDR3aa: CASRPGQGTYEQYF; CDR3nt: TGTGCCAGCAGGCCGGGACAGGGAACCTACGAGCAGTACTTC
v_gene: TRBV7-8; abundance: NA; j_gene: TRBJ1-5; d_gene: NA; CDR3aa: CASSLASFEVNQPQHF; CDR3nt: TGTGCCAGCAGCTTAGCGTCGTTTGAGGTCAATCAGCCCCAGCATTTT
v_gene: TRBV27; abundance: NA; j_gene: TRBJ2-7; d_gene: NA; CDR3aa: CASSLSVFGFHEQYF; CDR3nt: TGTGCCAGCAGTTTATCGGTTTTCGGGTTCCACGAGCAGTACTTC
v_gene: TRBV6-1; abundance: NA; j_gene: TRBJ2-1; d_gene: TRBD1; CDR3aa: CASSVPGQRYNEQFF; CDR3nt: TGTGCCAGCAGTGTACCGGGACAGAGGTACAATGAGCAGTTCTTC
v_gene: TRBV30; abundance: NA; j_gene: TRBJ1-5; d_gene: TRBD1; CDR3aa: CAWSTGQGDQPQHF; CDR3nt: TGTGCCTGGAGTACCGGACAGGGTGATCAGCCCCAGCATTTT